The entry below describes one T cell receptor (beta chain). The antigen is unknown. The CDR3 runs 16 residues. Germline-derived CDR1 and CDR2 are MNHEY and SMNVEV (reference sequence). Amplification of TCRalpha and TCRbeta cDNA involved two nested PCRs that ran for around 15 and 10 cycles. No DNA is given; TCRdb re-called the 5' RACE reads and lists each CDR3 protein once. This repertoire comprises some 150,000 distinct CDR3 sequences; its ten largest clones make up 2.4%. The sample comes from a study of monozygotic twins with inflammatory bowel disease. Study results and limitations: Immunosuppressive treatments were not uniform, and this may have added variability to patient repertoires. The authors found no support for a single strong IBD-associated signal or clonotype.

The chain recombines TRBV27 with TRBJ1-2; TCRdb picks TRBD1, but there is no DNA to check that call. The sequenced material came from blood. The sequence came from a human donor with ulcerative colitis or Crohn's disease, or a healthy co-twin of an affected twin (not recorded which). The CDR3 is CASSATRRQGFGGYTF.